Listed here are 21 T cell receptor beta chains from one sample, sequenced in a study of T cell clonality in common variable immunodeficiency. The protocol was immunoSEQ multiplex PCR, while the TCRdb copy is restricted to in-frame clones and leaves out a portion. The repertoire consists of more than 30,000 clones, none detected only once. The specimen sequenced was peripheral blood mononuclear cells. These TCRs come from a person aged 18 to 75 in good health.

Ten or more counts support this clone. The CDR3 end lies 3 residues beyond the end of the read and is filled in from the germline J gene. The chain has TRBV30 and TRBJ2-1, with TRBD2 matching over 9 bases. CDR1 GTSNPN and CDR2 SVGIG come from the germline V gene (reference sequence). There are 14 residues in the CDR3. CDR3 in amino acids: CAEAEREAYNEQFF. The sequenced CDR3 bases are TGTGCTGAAGCGGAGCGGGAGGCCTACAATGAG.

There are many counts of this clone. The CDR3 end is not reached by the read, which stops 3 residues before it; the germline J gene fills it in. The V call is TRBV10-3, the J call TRBJ2-2, with TRBD2 as a possible D gene (6 bases). V lost 2 bases to trimming and J lost 3 bases, with 19 bases between them. This CDR3 has 18 amino acids. Per the germline V gene, CDR1 is ENHRY and CDR2 is SYGVKD. Partial CDR3 DNA: TGTGCCATCAGTGAGGGGGTAGCGGATCAAGTGTACACCGGGGAG. Amino acids: CAISEGVADQVYTGE. The full CDR3 reads CAISEGVADQVYTGELFF.

This clone was found a few times. The CDR3 end lies 3 residues beyond the end of the read and is filled in from the germline J gene. The V and J genes are TRBV20-1 and TRBJ1-5; TRBD1 might be the D (5 bases). Trimming stripped 6 bases from V and 4 bases from J, with 13 bases between. This CDR3 contains 13 residues. Germline values: CDR1 DFQATT, CDR2 SNEGSKA (reference sequence). CDR3 sequence: CSAQKDTNQPQHF. Incomplete CDR3 DNA: TGCAGTGCCCAGAAGGACACAAATCAGCCC.

This clone was seen only a few times. The read finishes 3 residues shy of the CDR3 end, and the germline J gene is used to complete it. The chain uses TRBV2 and TRBJ1-2; D unresolved. The CDR3 is 12 amino acids. CDR1 and CDR2 from the germline V gene are SNHLY and FYNNEI. CDR3 DNA, as far as it was read: TGTGCCAGCAGTGTACGGGGTACGAGC. Translation gives CASSVRGTS. The CDR3 as a whole reads CASSVRGTSYTF.

Concerning this clone itself: From the germline J gene comes the end of the CDR3, since the read stops 3 residues before it. The chain couples TRBV5-1 to TRBJ2-7; D might be TRBD1 (6 bases). CDR1 SGHRS and CDR2 YFSETQ come from the germline V gene. V was clipped by 2 bases and J by 0 bases, with 15 bases between them. The CDR3 runs 16 residues. CDR3 amino acids: CASSLSVGTPSYEQYF. The DNA read from the CDR3 is TGCGCCAGCAGCTTAAGTGTGGGGACACCCTCCTACGAG. The whole variable domain, filled in from reference TRBV5-1 and TRBJ2-7, reads KAGVTQTPRYLIKTRGQQVTLSCSPISGHRSVSWYQQTPGQGLQFLFEYFSETQRNKGNFPGRFSGRQFSNSRSEMNVSTLELGDSALYLCASSLSVGTPSYEQYFGPGTRLTVT.

This clone was observed a few times. Read coverage stops 3 residues before the CDR3 terminus; the germline J gene supplies the remainder. This rearrangement joins TRBV10-3 to TRBJ2-7; the match to TRBD1 covers 7 bases. CDR3 size: 18 residues. Germline V gene sequence: CDR1 ENHRY, CDR2 SYGVKD. The junction had 11 bases not matched to a gene; V was cut back by 0 bases and J by 0 bases. The CDR3 region is CAISESEWGQSSSYEQYF. Incomplete CDR3 DNA: TGTGCCATCAGTGAGTCGGAGTGGGGACAGAGCAGCTCCTACGAG.

This clone was detected a few times. Just one base apart from a much larger clone, this may be a read error. The CDR3 extends 3 residues past the end of the read, so its final part is completed from the germline J gene. J is TRBJ2-3 and V is TRBV7-2; the D gene is possibly TRBD1 (6 bases). Per the germline V gene, CDR1 is SGHTA and CDR2 is FQGNSA. CDR3 length equals 14 residues. CDR3 DNA, as far as it was read: TGTGCCAGCAGCTTAAGACCCCAGGGGCAGCCG. As protein: CASSLRPQGQP. Given in full, the CDR3 is CASSLRPQGQPQYF.

A note on this clone: With the read ending 3 residues before the CDR3 end, the germline J gene is used to fill in that end. V and J are TRBV11-2 and TRBJ2-1, with a weak D call TRBD1 (5 bases). The CDR3 is made up of 14 amino acids. Germline CDR1 is SGHAT and CDR2 is FQNNGV. Trimming left V 5 bases short and J 6 bases short, with 14 bases between. CDR3 sequence reads: CASSQETRVNEQFF. The covered CDR3 bases are TGTGCCAGCAGCCAAGAAACCAGGGTCAATGAG.

As for this clone: The CDR3 extends 3 residues past the end of the read, so its final part is completed from the germline J gene. Distinct nucleotide sequences in the sample also encode this CDR3. This rearrangement joins TRBV18 to TRBJ2-1, with 9 bases matching TRBD2. Germline CDR1 KGHSH, CDR2 LQKENI. This CDR3 region has 18 residues. After removal of 2 bases from V and 4 bases from J, the junction contained 12 bases not matched to a gene. The sequenced part of the CDR3 DNA is TGTGCCAGCTCACCAGCAGGACTGGCGGGAGGGCGGTACAATGAG. It encodes CASSPAGLAGGRYNE. The whole CDR3 reads CASSPAGLAGGRYNEQFF.

This clone was detected many times. The read gets to within 3 residues of the CDR3 end, and the germline J gene fills in the rest. This sequence joins TRBV30 and TRBJ1-3; no clear D gene. The CDR3 totals 12 residues. V lost 4 bases and J lost 3, with 7 bases in between. The V gene's germline CDR1 is GTSNPN and CDR2 SVGIG (reference sequence). Incomplete CDR3 DNA: TGTGCCTGGAAGGGCATTGGAAACACC. It is translated as CAWKGIGNT. The complete CDR3 sequence is CAWKGIGNTIYF.

This clone was found a few times. The sequence runs out 3 residues before the end of the CDR3; the remainder is reconstructed from the germline J gene. The chain has TRBV19 and TRBJ2-4; tentative D call: TRBD1 (5 bases). The CDR3 has 15 residues. Per germline, CDR1 LNHDA and CDR2 SQIVND (reference sequence). The DNA read from the CDR3 is TGTGCCAGTAGCCTCTCCCCCGACAGCAACTATGGT. This sequence encodes CASSLSPDSNYG. The complete CDR3 protein is CASSLSPDSNYGQYF.

Ten or more counts support this clone. The read stops 3 residues short of the end of the CDR3; the missing end is completed from the germline J gene. V is TRBV19 and J is TRBJ1-2; 8 bases are a match to TRBD1. Trimming took 4 bases from V and 3 from J; bases not matched to a gene: 4. Germline CDR1 and CDR2: LNHDA and SQIVND (reference sequence). This CDR3 contains 14 residues. Partial CDR3 DNA: TGTGCCAGTAGTACCTCAGGGGGCTACTATGGC. Protein: CASSTSGGYYG. The entire CDR3 sequence reads CASSTSGGYYGYTF.

Notes on this clone: The read ends 3 residues early relative to the CDR3; the germline J gene fills the gap. This chain connects TRBV5-1 to TRBJ2-1; 8 bases map to TRBD1. After removal of 0 bases from V and 5 bases from J, the junction contained 7 bases not matched to a gene. This CDR3 region has 16 residues. CDR1 SGHRS and CDR2 YFSETQ come from the germline V gene. CDR3 bases read: TGCGCCAGCAGCTTGGTACCAGGGGGCGCCAACAATGAG. Protein product: CASSLVPGGANNE. The full-length CDR3 reads as CASSLVPGGANNEQFF.

This clone has at least ten counts. Read data end 3 residues before the CDR3 end; the end is taken from the germline J gene. The chain has TRBV11-2 and TRBJ1-5; a weak D match, TRBD1 (6 bases). CDR1 is SGHAT and CDR2 is FQNNGV in the germline V gene. This CDR3 contains 13 residues. Trimming stripped 2 bases from V and 5 bases from J, with 7 bases between. CDR3 loop: CASSLRTDQPQHF. The sequenced part of the CDR3 DNA is TGTGCCAGCAGCTTAAGGACAGATCAGCCC.

This clone was seen many times. CDR3 DNA, as far as it was read: TGTGCTAGTGGTTTGGGACAGGGGAGCGAGACC. Its translation is CASGLGQGSET. The whole CDR3 region reads CASGLGQGSETQYF. The chain has TRBV12-5 and TRBJ2-5; 8 positions match TRBD1. The CDR3 end is not reached by the read, which stops 3 residues before it; the germline J gene fills it in. CDR1 and CDR2 from the germline V gene are LGHNT and FRNRAP. The length of the CDR3 is 14 residues. The trim removed 1 base at V and 5 bases at J, leaving 3 bases unmatched.

This clone has ten or more counts. Read sequence stops 3 residues before the CDR3 end, and the germline J gene provides the missing end. The chain uses TRBV29-1 and TRBJ2-5; a weak D match, TRBD1 (6 bases). This CDR3 is built from 14 residues. The V gene lost 0 bases and the J gene lost 5 bases, with 13 bases spanning the gap. From germline, CDR1 is SQVTM and CDR2 ANQGSEA. CDR3 DNA (partial): TGCAGCGTTGAAGATTTCGGCCAGGGGGAGACC. Protein: CSVEDFGQGET. The whole CDR3 is CSVEDFGQGETQYF.

This clone has ten or more counts. From the germline J gene comes the end of the CDR3, since the read stops 3 residues before it. The V and J genes are TRBV5-1 and TRBJ2-3; 11 bases match TRBD2. The CDR3 spans 16 residues. The germline gives CDR1 SGHRS, CDR2 YFSETQ. Trimming removed 0 bases from V and 4 bases from J; junction bases left unmatched: 4. The CDR3 loop is CASSLATSGSADTQYF. The DNA read from the CDR3 is TGCGCCAGCAGCTTGGCCACTAGCGGGAGTGCAGATACG.

With respect to this clone: The read halts 3 residues ahead of the CDR3 end, with the missing end drawn from the germline J gene. The chain employs TRBV20-1 and TRBJ1-2; the D gene is possibly TRBD1 (6 bases). CDR1 DFQATT and CDR2 SNEGSKA come from the germline V gene (reference sequence). The length of the CDR3 is 12 residues. The CDR3 sequence: CSATDSVRAYTF. The sequenced part of the CDR3 DNA is TGCAGTGCTACGGACAGTGTGAGGGCG.

This clone turned up a few times. The read terminates 3 residues ahead of where the CDR3 ends, so the germline J gene completes it. The V and J genes are TRBV19 and TRBJ1-1; 8 bases are a match to TRBD1. CDR3 length: 15 amino acids. CDR1 and CDR2 from the germline V gene are LNHDA and SQIVND (reference sequence). The J segment lost 2 bases and the V segment lost 6 bases, leaving 8 bases of the junction unmatched. Partial CDR3 DNA: TGTGCCAGTAGAATTGAAGGACAGGGAAACACTGAA. It encodes CASRIEGQGNTE. The full CDR3 protein reads CASRIEGQGNTEAFF. The full variable domain, with the rest looked up from reference TRBV19 and TRBJ1-1, is DGGITQSPKYLFRKEGQNVTLSCEQNLNHDAMYWYRQDPGQGLRLIYYSQIVNDFQKGDIAEGYSVSREKKESFPLTVTSAQKNPTAFYLCASRIEGQGNTEAFFGQGTRLTVV.

A few counts support this clone. Read coverage stops 3 residues before the CDR3 terminus; the germline J gene supplies the remainder. The V and J genes are TRBV19 and TRBJ1-2; the D is unclear. The CDR3 length is 12 residues. CDR1 and CDR2 from the germline V gene are LNHDA and SQIVND (reference sequence). Partial CDR3 DNA: TGTGCCAGTAGTGTGGCGGGAGCTGAC. It translates to CASSVAGAD. The full-length CDR3 reads as CASSVAGADYTF. The variable domain in full, completed from reference TRBV19 and TRBJ1-2, reads DGGITQSPKYLFRKEGQNVTLSCEQNLNHDAMYWYRQDPGQGLRLIYYSQIVNDFQKGDIAEGYSVSREKKESFPLTVTSAQKNPTAFYLCASSVAGADYTFGSGTRLTVV.

The table lists this clone with many counts. The read halts 3 residues ahead of the CDR3 end, with the missing end drawn from the germline J gene. The gene calls are TRBV7-2 and TRBJ2-1; D unresolved. This CDR3 contains 15 residues. Germline V gene sequence: CDR1 SGHTA, CDR2 FQGNSA. V lost 2 bases, J lost 3 bases, and 11 bases lay in between. The DNA read from the CDR3 is TGTGCCAGCAGCTTAAGAAAGGCAGTCTACAATGAG. Amino acids: CASSLRKAVYNE. The entire CDR3 protein reads CASSLRKAVYNEQFF.